This TCR beta chain stems from a study of OX40 agonist ivuxolimab in advanced cancers. This clone was seen a handful of times. Profiling relied on immunoSEQ multiplex PCR, and the TCRdb table lists in-frame clones only, not all of them. The sample records fewer than 60,000 clones, around 85% being singletons. This CDR3 has 14 amino acids. The V and J ends lost 4 bases and 2 bases respectively, with 9 bases between them. Germline assignment: CDR1 SQVTM and CDR2 ANQGSEA. The specimen was CD4+ or CD8+ T cells sorted from blood, collected in a trial of the OX40 agonist ivuxolimab. This TCR came from an adult with an advanced solid tumor such as melanoma, head and neck, liver or kidney cancer. The chain combines TRBV29-1 with TRBJ2-6; a weak D match, TRBD2 (6 bases). CDR3 loop: CSVAAGTGANVLTF. The DNA of the CDR3 is TGCAGCGTTGCGGCGGGGACTGGGGCCAACGTCCTGACTTTC.